This TCR beta chain was observed in a study of response to subunit inactivated influenza vaccine (dated by TCRdb to between 2017 and 2018). A note on the overall study: The study used deep quantitative T cell receptor repertoire profiling to track responses to a trivalent subunit inactivated influenza vaccine.

This clonotype occurred many times. Its antigen is currently not known. No qualities accompany the bases; no much larger clone lies one base away. Overall study outcomes, separate from this receptor: According to the authors, only a limited number of new T cells may be recruited by each seasonal influenza vaccination.

The library was produced with RT-PCR. TCRdb lists the instrument as Illumina HiSeq 2500. The raw public data were reprocessed by TCRdb itself: fastp quality trimming at Q25, MiXCR clonotype calling, in-frame beta chains only. Rows merge per CDR3 protein into single entries with the most common DNA and genes. The sample contains hundreds of thousands of distinct CDR3 sequences, 7.6% of them found a single time. Clones ranked in the top ten supply 10% to 15% of the sample. Via the germline V gene (reference sequence), CDR1 is LNHNV and CDR2 YYDKDF. The CDR3 starts with the cysteine, ends with the phenylalanine, and has 15 residues. Only the CDR3 portion is preserved as DNA: 45 bases, with reading frame beginning at the first base. V is cut by 2 bases and J by 7 bases, and the space between the germline ends is 15 bases.

The source is a man between 50 and 69 years old who received an inactivated influenza vaccine. Donor details come from another sample of the same person, matched by shared clones. Sequencing was performed on PBMCs from blood, taken less than 30 months after vaccination. The V gene is TRBV15 and the J gene is TRBJ2-1; 6 matching bases give a weak D call of TRBD2. The CDR3: CATSRYSGEWNEQFF. The sequenced DNA is TGTGCCACCAGCAGATACTCGGGAGAGTGGAATGAGCAGTTCTTC. With the rest looked up from the reference TRBV15 and TRBJ2-1 genes rather than sequenced, the full variable domain is DAMVIQNPRYQVTQFGKPVTLSCSQTLNHNVMYWYQQKSSQAPKLLFHYYDKDFNNEADTPDNFQSRRPNTSFCFLDIRSPGLGDTAMYLCATSRYSGEWNEQFFGPGTRLTVL.